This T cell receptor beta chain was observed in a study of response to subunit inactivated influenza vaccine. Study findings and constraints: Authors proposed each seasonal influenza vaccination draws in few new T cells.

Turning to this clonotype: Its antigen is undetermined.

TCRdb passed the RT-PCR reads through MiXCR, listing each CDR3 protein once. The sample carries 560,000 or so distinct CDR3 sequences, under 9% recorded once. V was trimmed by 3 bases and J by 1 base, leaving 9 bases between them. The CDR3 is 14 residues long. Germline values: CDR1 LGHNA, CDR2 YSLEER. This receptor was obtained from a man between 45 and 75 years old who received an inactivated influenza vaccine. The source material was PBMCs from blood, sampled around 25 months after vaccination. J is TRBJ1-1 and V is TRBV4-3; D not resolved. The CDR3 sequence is CASSHEGRNTEAFF. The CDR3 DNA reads TGCGCCAGCAGCCATGAGGGCAGGAACACTGAAGCTTTCTTT.